The 18 T cell receptor beta chains presented below share a single source sample, sequenced in a study of T cells in Graves' hyperthyroidism and ophthalmopathy. There were TCR beta CDR3 regions amplified from RNA transcripts. A set of HTBI primers served as the primers for a first-round RT-PCR of the TCR CDR3. Each CDR3 protein gets one entry after TCRdb re-called the multiplex PCR reads with MiXCR. Here the sample spans 360,000 or so distinct CDR3 sequences, 15% to 20% being singletons. Sequenced: blood. The receptors here all came from a woman aged 40 to 49 with Graves' ophthalmopathy.

This clonotype was recorded at least ten times. The chain employs TRBV30 and TRBJ1-2; no firm D call. Germline CDR1 is GTSNPN and CDR2 is SVGIG (reference sequence). Trimming shortened V by 3 bases and J by 4 bases, and 18 bases separated the two germline ends. CDR3 length: 15 residues. The CDR3 DNA reads as TGTGCCTGGAGACCTCCGGAGCGGTTATTCTATGGCTACACCTTC. This gives the protein CAWRPPERLFYGYTF.

The chain links TRBV6-1 to TRBJ1-5; D may be TRBD1 (6 bases). Germline CDR1 is MNHNS and CDR2 is SASEGT. The CDR3 length is 16 residues. Trimming removed 5 bases from V and 0 bases from J, with 14 bases in between. In DNA, the CDR3 is TGTGCCAGCAGTCCCCGGGGGGGGCCTAGCAATCAGCCCCAGCATTTT. Translating it yields CASSPRGGPSNQPQHF.

This clonotype occurred a few times. The V and J genes are TRBV14 and TRBJ2-7, with D perhaps TRBD1 (6 bases). CDR1 is SGHDN, CDR2 FVKESK, per germline. The V end lost 5 bases, the J end lost 5 bases, and 16 bases lay between the germline ends. The CDR3 has 14 residues. The DNA for the CDR3 is TGTGCCAGCAGCTACTACAGGGCCCCGGACGAGCAGTACTTC. The encoded protein is CASSYYRAPDEQYF.

The sample holds many counts of this clonotype. V and J are TRBV4-2 and TRBJ2-7, with unresolved D. The CDR3 extends over 16 amino acids. The germline gives CDR1 LGHNA, CDR2 YNFKEQ. The germline V and J ends were trimmed by 4 bases and 0 bases, with 16 bases remaining between them. The chain's CDR3 is CASSPRSSASSYEQYF. CDR3 coding DNA: TGTGCCAGCAGCCCCCGGAGTAGTGCGAGCTCCTACGAGCAGTACTTC.

In the case of this clonotype: An end of the junction differs from the germline gene, which may be a read error. J is TRBJ1-1 and V is TRBV30; weak D call: TRBD1 (5 bases). This CDR3 spans 14 amino acids. Germline assignment: CDR1 GTSNPN and CDR2 SVGIG (reference sequence). CDR3 sequence (DNA): TGTGCTTTATGGGGGGGGGGGTGGAACGCTGAAGCTTTCTTT. Translated: CALWGGGWNAEAFF.

This clonotype was observed at least ten times. This chain connects TRBV6-2 or TRBV6-3 to TRBJ2-7; maybe TRBD1 (6 bases). The germline gives CDR1 MNHEY, CDR2 SVGEGT. CDR3 length equals 15 residues. Trimming took off 1 base at V and 2 bases at J, with 12 bases between the two ends. The CDR3 nucleotides read TGTGCCAGCAGTTACTTATGGACAGTGGCCTACGAGCAGTACTTC. Translating gives CASSYLWTVAYEQYF.

This clonotype appeared many times. This chain connects TRBV19 to TRBJ2-7, with 9 bases fitting TRBD1. Germline CDR1 is LNHDA and CDR2 is SQIVND (reference sequence). J was trimmed by 4 bases and V by 6 bases; bases with no gene match: 10. The CDR3 contains 15 residues. The CDR3 sequence is CASSRRTGVDYEQYF. The CDR3 DNA is TGTGCCAGTAGCCGTAGGACAGGGGTCGATTACGAGCAGTACTTC.

This clonotype has a count of ten or more. This rearrangement joins TRBV29-1 to TRBJ2-7; 10 nucleotides line up with TRBD2. The V gene's germline CDR1 is SQVTM and CDR2 ANQGSEA. The junction had 2 bases not matched to a gene; V was cut back by 4 bases and J by 5 bases. This CDR3 spans 12 amino acids. CDR3 sequence reads: CSVGLAGDEQYF. For the CDR3, the DNA is TGCAGCGTTGGGCTAGCGGGAGACGAGCAGTACTTC.

This clonotype was picked up many times. A much larger clonotype is one base distant, so this may be a read error. The V gene is TRBV6-4, the J gene TRBJ2-7; D is possibly TRBD2 (5 bases). CDR1 and CDR2 (germline): MRHNA, SNTAGT. This CDR3 comprises 18 residues. Trimming cost V 3 bases and J 3 bases, with 24 bases left between them. As DNA, the CDR3 is TGTGCCAGCAGTGATTCCAACTCTCACTTTAGGGAGATCTACGAGCAGTACTTC. As protein: CASSDSNSHFREIYEQYF.

This chain links TRBV7-2 with TRBJ2-7; perhaps TRBD2 as D (5 bases). CDR1 SGHTA and CDR2 FQGNSA come from the germline V gene. The V gene lost 3 bases and the J gene lost 5 bases, with 17 bases spanning the gap. The CDR3 loop spans 15 amino acids. The CDR3 loop is CASSFERRRGDEQYF. CDR3 DNA: TGTGCCAGCAGCTTTGAAAGAAGACGGGGAGACGAGCAGTACTTC.

There are many counts of this clonotype. The chain links TRBV27 to TRBJ1-2; 10 bases are shared with TRBD1. With 5 bases clipped from V and 5 bases from J, the junction kept 8 bases outside the gene matches. The CDR3 extends over 15 amino acids. Germline CDR1 reads MNHEY; CDR2 reads SMNVEV (reference sequence). CDR3 in DNA: TGTGCCAGCAGTCCCAGGACAGGGGGGCTGTATGGCTACACCTTC. Translating gives CASSPRTGGLYGYTF.

This clonotype was observed at least ten times. V usage is TRBV3-1 and J usage is TRBJ2-7, with D possibly TRBD2 on 6 matching bases. CDR1 and CDR2 (germline): LGHDT, YNNKEL (reference sequence). The CDR3 extends over 12 amino acids. The V gene lost 3 bases and the J gene lost 3 bases, with 6 bases spanning the gap. The CDR3 DNA reads as TGTGCCAGCAGCCAGACTAGCTACGAGCAGTACTTC. Translated: CASSQTSYEQYF.

In this sample, this clonotype turned up many times. This sequence joins TRBV7-8 and TRBJ2-7; TRBD2 agrees at 9 bases. CDR3 size: 16 residues. After removal of 5 bases from V and 1 base from J, the junction contained 9 bases not matched to a gene. CDR1 and CDR2 (germline): SGHVS, FQNEAQ. The CDR3 loop is CASSDRPGLASYEQYF. As DNA, the CDR3 is TGTGCCAGCAGCGACCGTCCGGGACTAGCTTCCTACGAGCAGTACTTC.

This clonotype was counted ten times or more. The rearrangement uses TRBV19 and TRBJ2-2; no clear D gene. The V gene lost 7 bases and the J gene lost 4 bases, with 10 bases spanning the gap. Germline loops: CDR1 LNHDA, CDR2 SQIVND (reference sequence). This CDR3 is built from 13 residues. The CDR3 DNA reads TGTGCCAGTAAAGGCCCGGCCACCGGGGAGCTGTTTTTT. Translated, it gives CASKGPATGELFF.

This clonotype occurred once. One junction end disagrees with the germline gene, perhaps due to a read error. The rearrangement links TRBV12-5 to TRBJ1-2; no clear D gene. This CDR3 comprises 17 residues. The germline V gene encodes CDR1 LGHNT and CDR2 FRNRAP. Here the CDR3 DNA reads TGTGCTAGTGGTTTGGTACTGGAAGCGGCTTCTAACTATGGCTACAACTTC. Its translation is CASGLVLEAASNYGYNF. Full variable domain (outside the CDR3, taken from reference TRBV12-5 and TRBJ1-2): DARVTQTPRHKVTEMGQEVTMRCQPILGHNTVFWYRQTMMQGLELLAYFRNRAPLDDSGMPKDRFSAEMPDATLATLKIQPSEPRDSAVYFCASGLVLEAASNYGYNFGSGTRLTVV.

This clonotype was seen repeatedly, ten times or more. The chain employs TRBV11-2 and TRBJ2-5; 8 bases are shared with TRBD2. This CDR3 has 15 amino acids. CDR1 and CDR2 from the germline V gene are SGHAT and FQNNGV. J lost 1 base, V lost 10 bases, and 11 bases had no gene match. CDR3 in DNA: TGTGCCACCACGAAAGCGGGAGCGATCCAAGAGACCCAGTACTTC. Translation gives CATTKAGAIQETQYF.

The chain recombines TRBV4-1 with TRBJ2-2; D possibly corresponds to TRBD1 (6 bases). The germline gives CDR1 MGHRA, CDR2 YSYEKL. This CDR3 comprises 14 residues. Between the trimmed V and J ends, which lost 0 bases and 6 bases, there was a span of 8 bases. Written as DNA, the CDR3 is TGCGCCAGCAGCCAAGATTGGGGGCCCGGGGAGCTGTTTTTT. It encodes CASSQDWGPGELFF.

This clonotype was found many times. This chain connects TRBV4-1 to TRBJ2-7; possibly TRBD2 for D (7 bases). From germline, CDR1 is MGHRA and CDR2 YSYEKL. CDR3 size: 16 residues. V was cut by 1 base and J by 3 bases, with 16 bases left in between. CDR3 coding DNA: TGCGCCAGCAGCCAAGCCGGGGGCGGGAGAGTCTACGAGCAGTACTTC. Residues: CASSQAGGGRVYEQYF.